This T cell receptor (beta chain) was observed in a study of blood T cell repertoires in COVID-19. Study-level information: PBMCs, B-cell-depleted T cells, or T cells were the source of the cDNA or gDNA that made up the material.

Here immunoSEQ multiplex PCR was the method, and the copy in TCRdb shows in-frame clones only, minus some. The sample contains 470,000 or so clones, roughly 90% of which appear only once. The CDR3 has 16 amino acids. The germline CDR1 and CDR2 sequences are SGHRS and YFSETQ. The trim removed 2 bases at V and 0 bases at J, leaving 6 bases unmatched. The sequence was collected from a woman aged 25 to 39 with acute or convalescent COVID-19. The chain uses TRBV5-1 and TRBJ1-1; TRBD1 agrees at 8 bases. The sequenced sample was peripheral blood. CDR3 amino acids: CASSFGGQGVNTEAFF. For the CDR3, the DNA is TGCGCCAGCAGCTTTGGAGGACAGGGAGTGAACACTGAAGCTTTCTTT.